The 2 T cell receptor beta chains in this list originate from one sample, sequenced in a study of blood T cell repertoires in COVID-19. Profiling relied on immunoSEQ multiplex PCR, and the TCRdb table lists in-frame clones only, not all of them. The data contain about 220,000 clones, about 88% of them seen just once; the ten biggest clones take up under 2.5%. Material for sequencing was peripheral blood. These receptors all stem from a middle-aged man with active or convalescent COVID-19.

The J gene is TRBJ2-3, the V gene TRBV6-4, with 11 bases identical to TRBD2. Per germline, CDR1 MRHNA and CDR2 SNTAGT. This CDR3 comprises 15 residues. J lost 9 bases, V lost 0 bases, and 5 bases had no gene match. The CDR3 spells CASSDSGTSGNTQYF. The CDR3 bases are TGTGCCAGCAGTGACTCGGGGACTAGCGGTAACACGCAGTATTTT.

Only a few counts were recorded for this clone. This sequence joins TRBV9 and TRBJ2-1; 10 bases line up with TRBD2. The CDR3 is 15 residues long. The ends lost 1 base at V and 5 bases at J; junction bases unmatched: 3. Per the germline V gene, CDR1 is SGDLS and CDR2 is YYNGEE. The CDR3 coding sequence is TGTGCCAGCAGCGTAATAGCGGGGGGTGACAATGAGCAGTTCTTC. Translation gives CASSVIAGGDNEQFF.